This TCR beta chain was profiled in a study of blood T cells in healthy people across ages. Together with a sample-barcoded 5' primer, a J-beta primer mix was included in a second PCR lasting roughly 6 to 12 cycles. TCRdb used MiXCR to reprocess the 5' RACE reads, holding one entry per CDR3 protein. The data hold roughly 2 million distinct CDR3 sequences, with around half observed a single time. V shed 0 bases and J 6 bases; nucleotides not matched to a gene: 6. The CDR3 is 16 residues long. Germline CDR1 and CDR2: SGHRS and YFSETQ. The receptor was isolated from a woman between 40 and 55 years old in good health. The specimen was blood. The chain couples TRBV5-1 to TRBJ2-1; TRBD2 aligns across 10 bases. Here the CDR3 reads CASSLEWASGGNEQFF. CDR3 DNA: TGCGCCAGCAGCTTGGAATGGGCTAGCGGGGGCAATGAGCAGTTCTTC.